Described below is a single T cell receptor beta chain sequence and its context. The target of this receptor is not known. Base-call qualities are not available, and no considerably larger clone is one nucleotide away. Looking up the germline V gene yields CDR1 MDHEN and CDR2 SYDVKM. Measured from the cysteine to the phenylalanine, the CDR3 is 15 residues long. Of all the DNA, just the CDR3 is kept, 45 bases in frame from base 1. Deletion took 6 bases off V and 1 base off J, with a span of 14 bases between the germline ends. These data belong to a study of Ad26.COV2.S vaccination and SARS-CoV-2 variants (dated by TCRdb to the early 2020s). Some background on the complete study: Donors in the vaccine arm were drawn from COV1001, a phase I-IIa trial of Ad26.COV2.S in healthy adults that was multicentre, randomized, double-blind and placebo-controlled. Ad26.COV2.S was administered intramuscularly at a dose of 5x10^10 or 1x10^11 viral particles, either as one shot or as two shots given 56 days apart. TCRbeta repertoire sequencing was used to assess the specificity and breadth of SARS-CoV-2-reactive T cell receptors after Ad26.COV2.S vaccination. The TCR-sequenced set comprised about 32 samples: approximately 19 Ad26.COV2.S vaccine recipients, 5 placebo recipients and 8 SARS-CoV-2 convalescent individuals. Trial participants were randomized into five groups of five: low-dose or high-dose Ad26.COV2.S given once or twice, or placebo on both occasions. Investigators remained blinded to trial group allocation during experiments and outcome assessment.

The immunoSEQ Assay was the method used to sequence TCRbeta CDR3 regions. After extraction, genomic DNA underwent amplification by bias-controlled multiplex PCR, followed by high-throughput sequencing. Processing in the source paper ran as follows. To quantify the absolute abundance of every unique TCRbeta CDR3 region, sequences were collapsed and filtered. T cell fraction was estimated by normalizing TCRbeta template counts to usable DNA, with usable DNA measured through amplification of reference genes found in all nucleated cells. Repertoire TCRs were annotated as SARS-CoV-2-specific by exact matching of V gene, CDR3 amino acid sequence and J gene to a known reactive TCR set. The reference SARS-CoV-2 TCR set was obtained from MIRA and was filtered for enrichment in COVID-19-positive ImmuneCODE repertoires, whereby public or cross-reactive TCRs were removed. Using the MIRA antigens, annotated TCRs were further analysed by specific ORF or by position within an ORF. Breadth was defined as the number of annotated unique rearrangements divided by the total number of unique productive rearrangements, and depth was defined as the summed frequency of the annotated unique rearrangements. Two-sided Wilcoxon rank-sum tests were applied when comparing TCR breadth between groups. TCRdb provides this immuneACCESS table in a form limited to in-frame rearrangements. Some clones are lacking; in checked studies, under half of them reflect an unresolved V gene, and why the rest are absent is not known. V and J calls and clone size come straight from that table; D and trimming were deduced from the DNA. In this sample the table shows around 340,000 clones, 86% of which occur a single time. The ten largest make up about 10% of the sample.

The sample's treatment or condition label, in plain terms: around 19 received Ad26.COV2.S at low or high dose, single or two shots; about 5 received placebo; per-sample allocation not given. Repertoires of vaccine and placebo recipients were sequenced from samples collected on day 63 after the first injection. Between 29 July and 7 August 2020, Cohort 1b enrolled approximately 26 adults aged 18-55 years at one site in Boston, USA. Ad26.COV2.S consisted of a replication-incompetent adenovirus type 26 vector by which a prefusion-stabilized SARS-CoV-2 spike protein from the original Wuhan strain was expressed. On the study overall, not on this receptor specifically: According to the authors, total T cell responses may have been underestimated by the TCR breadth and depth analyses. The study was not powered to compare responses between vaccine doses or regimens. Vaccine and placebo recipients had similar non-spike TCR breadth, a finding consistent with the vaccine containing only spike. After vaccination, spike-specific CD8+ and CD4+ T cell responses were reported to show substantial breadth. Ad26.COV2.S recipients had higher spike-specific TCR breadth than placebo recipients (P = 0.0014).

The sequence is built from TRBV28 and TRBJ2-3, with the D gene not clear enough to name. The receptor's source is a person between 18 and 60 years old who received the Ad26.COV2.S COVID-19 vaccine or a placebo. The source material was peripheral blood, sampled in a trial of Ad26.COV2.S vaccine versus placebo. The sequenced DNA is TGTGCCAGCAGCCCGCCAGAATCAGGCACAGATACGCAGTATTTT. It codes for CASSPPESGTDTQYF.